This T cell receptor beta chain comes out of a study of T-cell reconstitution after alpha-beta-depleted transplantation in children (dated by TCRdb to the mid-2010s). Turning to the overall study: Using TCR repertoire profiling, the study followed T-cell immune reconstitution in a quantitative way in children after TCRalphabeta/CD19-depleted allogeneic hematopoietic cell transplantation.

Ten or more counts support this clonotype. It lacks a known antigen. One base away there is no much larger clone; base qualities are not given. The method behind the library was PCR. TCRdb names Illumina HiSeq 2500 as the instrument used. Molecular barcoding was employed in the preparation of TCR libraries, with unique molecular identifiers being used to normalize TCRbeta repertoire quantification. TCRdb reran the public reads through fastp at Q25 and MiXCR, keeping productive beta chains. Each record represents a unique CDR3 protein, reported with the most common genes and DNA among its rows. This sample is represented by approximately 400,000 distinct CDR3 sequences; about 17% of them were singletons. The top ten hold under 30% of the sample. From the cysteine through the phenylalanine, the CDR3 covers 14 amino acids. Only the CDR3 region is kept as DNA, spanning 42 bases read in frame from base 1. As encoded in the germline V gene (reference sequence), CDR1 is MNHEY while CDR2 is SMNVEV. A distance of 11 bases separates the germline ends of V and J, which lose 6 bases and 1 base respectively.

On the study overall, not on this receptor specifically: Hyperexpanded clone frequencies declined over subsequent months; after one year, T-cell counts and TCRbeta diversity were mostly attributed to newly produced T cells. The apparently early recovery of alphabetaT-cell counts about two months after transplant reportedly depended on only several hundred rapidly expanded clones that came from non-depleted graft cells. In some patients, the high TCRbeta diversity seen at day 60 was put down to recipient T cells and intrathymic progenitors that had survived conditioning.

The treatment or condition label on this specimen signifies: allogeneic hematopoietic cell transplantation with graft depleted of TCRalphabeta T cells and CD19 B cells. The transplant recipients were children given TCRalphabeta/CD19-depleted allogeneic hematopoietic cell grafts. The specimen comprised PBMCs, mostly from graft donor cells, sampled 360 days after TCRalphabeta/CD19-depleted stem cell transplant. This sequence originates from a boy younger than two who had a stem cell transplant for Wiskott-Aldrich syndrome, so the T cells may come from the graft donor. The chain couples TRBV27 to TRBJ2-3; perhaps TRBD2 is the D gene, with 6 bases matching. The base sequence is TGTGCCAGCAGCCTGTCGGGGGGCACAGATACGCAGTATTTT. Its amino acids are CASSLSGGTDTQYF.